This TCR beta chain comes out of a study of blood T cell repertoires in COVID-19. On the study more broadly: Sample material is recorded as cDNA or gDNA derived from T cells, B-cell-depleted T cells, or PBMCs.

Participants were aged roughly 18 to 90 years, lived in under 25 US areas, and enrolled virtually. The study assigned cohorts using participant-reported clinical history. V was cut by 4 bases and J by 2 bases, with 8 bases left in between. This CDR3 is 13 amino acids long. Germline CDR1 reads MNHEY; CDR2 reads SMNVEV (reference sequence). Generated by immunoSEQ multiplex PCR, the TCRdb table keeps only in-frame clones and is missing some. Found here are around 310,000 clones, about 91% of them singletons; the top ten hold around a tenth. Sequencing used PBMCs or T cells enriched from blood (not recorded which). The TCR comes from a woman between 40 and 50 years old who had recovered from COVID-19. This rearrangement joins TRBV27 to TRBJ2-5; a possible D gene is TRBD1 (5 bases). DNA for the CDR3: TGTGCCAGCAGTTGGGGCGGACAAGAGACCCAGTACTTC. Protein sequence: CASSWGGQETQYF.